This T cell receptor (beta chain) was identified during a study of T-cell memory formation after mild COVID-19. Study-wide results and limits: Clones shrinking from day 15 to 85 showed even CD4/CD8 mixes; later expanders tilted CD4+. Cross-reactive memory apparently joined, as some responding clones appeared in pre-infection memory. In second-wave clones peaking day 37, SARS-CoV-2 specificity remained unconfirmed.

Barcoded TCR alpha and TCR beta cDNA libraries with UMIs came from 5'RACE using constant-segment primers. TCRdb recomputed calls from the 5' RACE reads with MiXCR, one row per CDR3 protein. The data contain about 62,000 distinct CDR3 sequences, 9.3% of them seen just once; the ten biggest clones take up 1.1%. This clonotype occurred many times. Its target is not known. The CDR3 totals 18 residues. Germline assignment: CDR1 LGHNA and CDR2 YNFKEQ. V dropped 0 bases and J dropped 7; count of bases not matched to a gene: 10. The chain couples TRBV4-2 to TRBJ2-4, with TRBD2 matching over 12 bases. This TCR was recovered from a man aged 18-30 years who had mild COVID-19 (a few samples of this study predate the infection). Cell type and time point are not known. The sequenced sample was PBMCs or a T cell subset sorted from them (not recorded which). CDR3: CASSQERSSGGAANIQYF. For the CDR3, the DNA is TGTGCCAGCAGCCAAGAACGATCTAGCGGGGGGGCCGCGAACATTCAGTACTTC.